These 29 T cell receptor beta chains were all obtained from the same sample, sequenced in a study of tumor and adjacent non-tumor tissue in lung cancer. TCRbeta libraries were built with three rounds of nested PCR, modified from ARM-PCR. TCRdb used MiXCR to reprocess the multiplex PCR reads, holding one entry per CDR3 protein. The data contain approximately 71,000 distinct CDR3 sequences, about 61% of them singletons. The template was RNA from unsorted bulk tissue. Sequencing was performed on lung tumor tissue. The receptors stem from a man aged 45 to 65 with non-small cell lung cancer.

This clonotype was seen many times. The chain combines TRBV6-6 with TRBJ2-7; 10 bases map to TRBD1. The germline CDR1 and CDR2 sequences are MNHNY and SVGAGI (reference sequence). The CDR3 is made up of 14 amino acids. Unmatched junction bases numbered 3, after V lost 6 bases and J lost 1 base. CDR3 coding DNA: TGTGCCAGCAGGAAGGGACAGGGGTCCTACGAGCAGTACTTC. Protein: CASRKGQGSYEQYF.

Concerning this clonotype: Since no conserved phenylalanine or tryptophan closes the CDR3, a read error is the likely cause. CDR3 amino acids: CASSLNRGLAGETQYY. In DNA form, the CDR3 reads TGTGCCAGCAGCCTAAATAGAGGACTAGCCGGGGAGACCCAGTACTAC. The V gene is TRBV28, the J gene TRBJ2-5, with 8 positions matching TRBD2. Losses at the gene ends were 6 bases for V and 5 bases for J; bases not matched to a gene: 14. The germline V gene encodes CDR1 MDHEN and CDR2 SYDVKM. The CDR3 sequence is 16 residues long.

The CDR3 region has the DNA TGTGCCAGCACCATCGGGACTAGCGGGGGGTGGACAGATACGCAGCATTTT. Encoded protein: CASTIGTSGGWTDTQHF. This chain connects TRBV11-3 to TRBJ2-3; TRBD1 is a possible D gene (6 bases). The last part of the DNA fits TRBJ1-5 better; the J call may be wrong. This CDR3 is built from 17 residues. The germline gives CDR1 SGHNT, CDR2 YENEEA.

This clonotype occurred a few times. This rearrangement joins TRBV18 to TRBJ2-3; 12 nucleotides align to TRBD2. With V trimmed by 5 bases and J by 4 bases, 4 bases remained unmatched. This CDR3 contains 15 residues. Germline-derived CDR1 and CDR2 are KGHSH and LQKENI. CDR3 protein: CASSSTSGGADTQYF. The CDR3 region has the DNA TGTGCCAGCTCATCGACTAGCGGGGGAGCAGATACGCAGTATTTT.

Regarding this clonotype: A much larger clonotype is one base distant, so this may be a read error. The rearrangement links TRBV29-1 to TRBJ2-1, with a possible D match to TRBD2 (6 bases). Germline V gives CDR1 SQVTM, CDR2 ANQGSEA. The CDR3 has 16 amino acids. CDR3 bases: TGCAGCGTTGAAGACCCCTTAGGAGGGACCTACAATGAGCAGTCCTTC. It yields the protein CSVEDPLGGTYNEQSF.

Worth noting for this clonotype: One end of the junction fails to match germline, which may point to a read error. This chain connects TRBV6-6 to TRBJ2-5; D is possibly TRBD1 or TRBD2 (5 bases each). Germline lookup yields CDR1 MNHNY and CDR2 SVGAGI (reference sequence). This CDR3 has 12 residues. CDR3: CASGYGGETQYF. The CDR3, as DNA: TGTGCCAGCGGTTATGGGGGAGAGACCCAGTATTTC.

This clonotype was seen many times. The J gene is TRBJ2-1, the V gene TRBV10-3; D might be TRBD2 (6 bases). The ends were cut back, 5 bases at V and 9 bases at J, with 17 bases in the middle. The germline gives CDR1 ENHRY, CDR2 SYGVKD. This CDR3 comprises 14 residues. Here the CDR3 reads CAISLSRDLGEQFF. DNA of the CDR3: TGTGCCATCAGTCTGTCGCGGGATCTTGGTGAGCAGTTCTTC.

Details on this clonotype: A much larger clone differs by one base, so this may be a read error. The chain uses TRBV29-1 and TRBJ2-2; D perhaps matches TRBD1 (6 bases). Trimming removed 5 bases from V and 0 bases from J, with 16 bases in between. Germline assignment: CDR1 SQVTM and CDR2 ANQGSEA. The CDR3 spans 16 residues. CDR3 nucleotide sequence: TGCAGCGTTCTCGTGACAGGACCTTCGAACACCGGGGAGCTGTTTTTT. As protein: CSVLVTGPSNTGELFF.

Notes on this clonotype: An end of the junction does not agree with germline; a read error may underlie this. The chain recombines TRBV11-2 with TRBJ2-2, with D perhaps being TRBD1 or TRBD2 (5 bases each). Germline V gives CDR1 SGHAT, CDR2 FQNNGV. This CDR3 region has 17 residues. The DNA of the CDR3 is TGTGCCAGCAGCTCGAGCGTGGGGACCTTCTTAGCCGGGGAACTGTTTTTT. It is translated as CASSSSVGTFLAGELFF.

The V gene is TRBV18, the J gene TRBJ2-2; 8 bases agree with TRBD1. The CDR3 contains 17 residues. Germline lookup yields CDR1 KGHSH and CDR2 LQKENI. V shed 3 bases and J 4 bases; nucleotides not matched to a gene: 10. CDR3 DNA sequence: TGTGCCAGCTCACCCTCTCAAGGACAGGGCTGCACCGGGGAGCTGTTTTTT. It codes for CASSPSQGQGCTGELFF.

This clonotype occurred a few times. The chain couples TRBV28 to TRBJ2-7; 11 positions match TRBD1. CDR1 is MDHEN and CDR2 is SYDVKM in the germline V gene. The CDR3 runs 15 residues. Losses at the gene ends were 7 bases for V and 3 bases for J; bases not matched to a gene: 8. The CDR3 region is CASTSPGTGGYEQYF. The CDR3 DNA follows: TGTGCCAGCACCTCCCCCGGGACAGGGGGCTACGAGCAGTACTTC.

Comments on this clonotype: The CDR3 ends on some other residue instead of the conserved phenylalanine or tryptophan, so this is likely a read error. This chain connects TRBV11-2 to TRBJ1-5; TRBD1 matches at 8 bases. CDR3 length equals 15 residues. The V gene's germline CDR1 is SGHAT and CDR2 FQNNGV. With V trimmed by 5 bases and J by 4 bases, 7 bases remained unmatched. CDR3 in amino acids: CASSPWQGANQPQHS. CDR3 nucleotide sequence: TGTGCCAGCAGCCCCTGGCAGGGGGCGAATCAGCCCCAGCATTCT.

On this clonotype itself: No conserved phenylalanine or tryptophan ends this CDR3, so it is likely a read error. The gene calls are TRBV12-3 or TRBV12-4 and TRBJ2-5; D possibly uses TRBD1 or TRBD2 (5 bases each). V lost 5 bases and J lost 3, with 16 bases in between. The CDR3 is 15 residues long. The CDR3 spells CASSHRDAEEETQYL. The DNA for the CDR3 is TGTGCCAGCAGTCATCGGGACGCCGAGGAAGAGACCCAGTACCTC.

About this clonotype: Sequence at one end of the junction differs from germline and may be a read error. V usage is TRBV4-1 and J usage is TRBJ1-3, with unresolved D. This CDR3 has 15 amino acids. Germline values: CDR1 MGHRA, CDR2 YSYEKL. The CDR3 spells CAGSLADPPGNTIYF. CDR3 bases: TGCGCCGGCAGCCTCGCGGATCCCCCTGGAAACACCATATACTTT.

This clonotype showed up just once. A much larger clone lies a single base off, so this may be a read error. The rearrangement uses TRBV11-2 and TRBJ2-2; no definite D call. V lost 4 bases, J lost 4 bases, and 13 bases lay in between. Germline CDR1 and CDR2: SGHAT and FQNNGV. The CDR3 consists of 15 residues. The CDR3 loop is CASSSGMISTGELFF. CDR3 bases: TGTGCCAGCAGCTCCGGCATGATATCCACCGGGGAGCTGTTTTTT.

This clonotype was counted a few times. A much bigger clone sits one base away, suggesting this may be a read error. This chain joins TRBV10-3 and TRBJ2-7; 9 nucleotides match TRBD2. CDR1 is ENHRY and CDR2 is SYGVKD in the germline V gene. The CDR3 extends over 14 amino acids. With V trimmed by 7 bases and J by 5 bases, 9 bases remained unmatched. CDR3 loop: CAINGPAGGDEQYF. The CDR3 DNA sequence: TGTGCCATCAATGGACCAGCGGGAGGAGACGAGCAGTACTTC.

Many counts were recorded for this clonotype. CDR3 coding DNA: TGCAGTGCTAGCGCCGACAGGGACTACGAGCAGTACTTC. This sequence encodes CSASADRDYEQYF. V and J are TRBV20-1 and TRBJ2-7; 7 bases map to TRBD1. This CDR3 contains 13 residues. V lost 3 bases and J lost 3; bases outside the gene matches: 5. Germline-derived CDR1 and CDR2 are DFQATT and SNEGSKA (reference sequence).

This rearrangement joins TRBV6-6 to TRBJ2-7; D possibly uses TRBD1 or TRBD2 (5 bases each). This CDR3 is 13 amino acids long. V was pared by 9 bases and J by 2 bases, with 14 bases between. CDR1 is MNHNY, CDR2 SVGAGI, per germline (reference sequence). The CDR3 loop reads CASRAGSPYEQYF. The DNA of the CDR3 is TGTGCCAGTCGGGCAGGGAGCCCCTACGAGCAGTACTTC.

Remarks on this clonotype: At one end the junction does not follow the germline gene, possibly because of a read error. The chain employs TRBV29-1 and TRBJ2-1; 8 positions match TRBD2. The CDR3 is 16 amino acids. Germline CDR1 reads SQVTM; CDR2 reads ANQGSEA. CDR3 DNA: TGCAGCGCTGAATCCTTAAGCGGGAGCTCGTACAATGAGCAGTTCTTC. Its protein product is CSAESLSGSSYNEQFF.

This clonotype was seen once. This rearrangement joins TRBV5-6 to TRBJ2-3, with D unresolved. Trimming stripped 4 bases from V and 9 bases from J, with 24 bases between. Per germline, CDR1 SGHDT and CDR2 YYEEEE. This CDR3 has 16 amino acids. CDR3 loop: CASSAYCRTHTVTQYF. CDR3 bases: TGTGCCAGCAGCGCTTACTGTCGGACCCACACAGTCACGCAGTATTTT.

Concerning this clonotype: A junction boundary mismatches the germline segment, possibly from a read error. The chain carries TRBV20-1 and TRBJ2-3, with D possibly being TRBD2 (5 bases). The CDR3 is 15 residues long. Germline V gene sequence: CDR1 DFQATT, CDR2 SNEGSKA (reference sequence). CDR3 in DNA: TGTAGTACTAGAGATCTGGCGGTACTCACAGATACGCAGTATTTT. This gives the protein CSTRDLAVLTDTQYF.

Regarding this clonotype: No conserved phenylalanine or tryptophan is present at the end of the CDR3, so a read error is the likely explanation. The limits of the CDR3 on the DNA are not certain, so only TCRdb's listed CDR3 is given. The chain is built from TRBV11-2 and TRBJ2-7. The germline CDR1 and CDR2 sequences are SGHAT and FQNNGV. The CDR3 comprises 11 residues, both ends counted. CDR3 region: CASSSRYEQCC.

With regard to this clonotype: The CDR3 does not close with the conserved phenylalanine or tryptophan, likely indicating a read error. This chain joins TRBV6-5 and TRBJ2-5, with D possibly TRBD2 on 6 matching bases. CDR3 length: 14 residues. Germline CDR1 and CDR2: MNHEY and SVGAGI. The CDR3 loop reads CASTLLEGGETQYI. DNA for the CDR3: TGTGCTAGCACCCTCTTGGAGGGTGGCGAGACCCAGTACATC.

Worth noting for this clonotype: This sequence may be a read error, since a much larger clone differs from it by one base. V is TRBV24-1 and J is TRBJ1-2; perhaps TRBD1 as D (5 bases). This CDR3 comprises 12 residues. Germline CDR1 is KGHDR and CDR2 is SFDVKD. The chain's CDR3 is CDTSDGGYGYTF. The DNA of the CDR3 is TGTGACACCAGTGATGGGGGTTATGGCTACACCTTC.

In regard to this clonotype: One junction end does not reproduce the germline sequence, and a read error may be involved. In nucleotides, the CDR3 is TGTGCCATCAGCAGAGATACCCTAGCGGGAGGGTCACGGGATGAGCAGTTCTTC. The encoded protein is CAISRDTLAGGSRDEQFF. This chain uses TRBV15 with TRBJ2-1; 12 bases match TRBD2. The CDR3 has 18 residues. CDR1 is LNHNV, CDR2 YYDKDF, per germline (reference sequence).

This clonotype was seen many times. The chain recombines TRBV28 with TRBJ2-3, with TRBD2 identical over 13 bases. The CDR3 has 16 amino acids. CDR1 MDHEN and CDR2 SYDVKM come from the germline V gene. The junction had 4 bases not matched to a gene; V was cut back by 3 bases and J by 4 bases. The CDR3 DNA sequence: TGTGCCAGCAGTTTTACTAGCGGGGGGGCGGCAGATACGCAGTATTTT. This gives the protein CASSFTSGGAADTQYF.

At least ten counts were recorded for this clonotype. The chain couples TRBV4-1 to TRBJ2-3, with D possibly being TRBD1 (6 bases). The germline gives CDR1 MGHRA, CDR2 YSYEKL. CDR3 length equals 16 residues. The germline V and J ends were trimmed by 2 bases and 1 base, with 13 bases remaining between them. The CDR3 here is CASSQQGTRGTDTQYF. In DNA, the CDR3 is TGCGCCAGCAGCCAACAAGGGACAAGGGGCACAGATACGCAGTATTTT.

Many counts were recorded for this clonotype. The chain joins TRBV12-3 or TRBV12-4 to TRBJ2-2; D possibly corresponds to TRBD1 (6 bases). CDR3 length equals 15 residues. Trimming took off 5 bases at V and 1 base at J, with 11 bases between the two ends. CDR3 nucleotides: TGTGCCAGCAGTACCTGGACAGAGAACACCGGGGAGCTGTTTTTT. It yields the protein CASSTWTENTGELFF.

Turning to this clonotype: A much larger clone lies a single base off, so this may be a read error. The CDR3 does not end in the conserved phenylalanine or tryptophan, so this is likely a read error. The chain has TRBV6-5 and TRBJ2-1; TRBD2 is a possible D gene (6 bases). V lost 2 bases, J lost 7 bases, and 15 bases lay in between. The CDR3 covers 15 residues. CDR1 and CDR2 from the germline V gene are MNHEY and SVGAGI. CDR3 residues: CASSYQRGSGNEQFL. CDR3 in DNA: TGTGCCAGCAGTTACCAAAGGGGAAGCGGGAATGAGCAGTTCTTA.